This TCR beta chain was captured in a study of cytotoxic CD8 clonotypes in ibrutinib-treated CLL. Looking at the study overall: Samples yielded averages of 200,000 to 300,000 productive templates and fewer than 95,000 productive rearrangements.

J was trimmed by 4 bases and V by 5 bases; bases with no gene match: 8. The CDR3 length is 16 residues. From germline, CDR1 is SGHTA and CDR2 FQGTGA. Remarks on this clone: Its matching antigen is unknown.

Study-wide results and limits: The times at which samples were taken varied between sustained-remission and progressing patients. Pretreatment clonality was elevated relative to age-matched healthy donors and paralleled circulating CD8+ T-cell counts. Whereas clonality rose at ibrutinib response, it declined toward baseline at progression.

Profiled with immunoSEQ multiplex PCR; TCRdb holds only in-frame clones, not every one. The repertoire holds about 45,000 clones, with about 70% as singletons. The chain combines TRBV7-3 with TRBJ2-2; 9 nucleotides align to TRBD2. The TCR originated in a human donor with chronic lymphocytic leukemia. Sequences were derived from PBMCs, sampled after 12 months of ibrutinib treatment. The CDR3: CASSLGTSRGTGELFF. CDR3 DNA: TGTGCCAGCAGCCTTGGGACTAGCAGGGGCACCGGGGAGCTGTTTTTT.